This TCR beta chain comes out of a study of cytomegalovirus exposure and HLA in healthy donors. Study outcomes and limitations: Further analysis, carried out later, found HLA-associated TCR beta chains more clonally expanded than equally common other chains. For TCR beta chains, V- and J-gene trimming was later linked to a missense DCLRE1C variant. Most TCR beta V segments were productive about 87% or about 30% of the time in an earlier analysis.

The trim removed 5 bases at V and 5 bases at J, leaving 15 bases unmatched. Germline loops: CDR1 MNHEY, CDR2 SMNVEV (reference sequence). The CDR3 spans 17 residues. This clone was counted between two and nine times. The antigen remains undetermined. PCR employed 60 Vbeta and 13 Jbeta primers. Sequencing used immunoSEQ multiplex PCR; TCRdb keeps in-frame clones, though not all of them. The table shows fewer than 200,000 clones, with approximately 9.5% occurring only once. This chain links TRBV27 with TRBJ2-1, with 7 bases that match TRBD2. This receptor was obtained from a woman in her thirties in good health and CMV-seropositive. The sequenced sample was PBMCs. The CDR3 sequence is CASSPSLRGGPHNEQFF. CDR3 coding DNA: TGTGCCAGCAGTCCCTCCTTGAGGGGAGGGCCCCACAATGAGCAGTTCTTC.